The clone carrying this T cell receptor beta chain was observed a handful of times. Its antigen remains unknown. TCRdb passed the reads through MiXCR, listing each CDR3 protein once. The table has about 130,000 distinct CDR3 sequences, about 31% seen once. This sample stems from a study of T cell repertoires in cytomegalovirus infection. Study-wide background: CMV epitopes in the study were HLA-C-restricted (recently identified) and HLA-B-restricted (well studied).

This CDR3 is 16 amino acids long. Germline V gene data show CDR1 as SGHVS and CDR2 as FQNEAQ. V was pared by 2 bases and J by 2 bases, with 13 bases between. Study conclusions and caveats: HLA-C-restricted CMV-specific TCR beta clonotypes were dominant in the ex vivo response. Totalled public TCR beta family frequency picked out people who carried CMV plus the relevant HLA.

The material was CD8+ T cells from cultured PBMCs, obtained from culture after CMV antigen stimulation. The chain joins TRBV7-8 to TRBJ1-5; D is perhaps TRBD1 (5 bases). This TCR was recovered from a human donor in good health (CMV status not recorded). Some clones in this sample may be carry-over from other donors' samples. The CDR3 spells CASSLRQGRGNQPQHF. The CDR3 DNA is TGTGCCAGCAGCTTAAGGCAGGGAAGGGGCAATCAGCCCCAGCATTTT. The full variable domain, with the rest looked up from reference TRBV7-8 and TRBJ1-5, is GAGVSQSPRYKVAKRGQDVALRCDPISGHVSLFWYQQALGQGPEFLTYFQNEAQLDKSGLPSDRFFAERPEGSVSTLKIQRTQQEDSAVYLCASSLRQGRGNQPQHFGDGTRLSIL.